This T cell receptor (beta chain) was observed in a study of blood T cell repertoires in COVID-19. At the level of the study: Sample material is recorded as cDNA or gDNA derived from T cells, B-cell-depleted T cells, or PBMCs.

The CDR3 runs to 16 residues. From germline, CDR1 is KGHSH and CDR2 LQKENI. V lost 0 bases and J lost 7, with 13 bases in between. Source study methods: Scientists estimated how many nucleated cells there were by amplifying reference gene primers. TCRdb's table, derived via immunoSEQ multiplex PCR, lists solely in-frame clones and lacks some. That table supplies the V and J calls and clone size; D and trimming were determined from the DNA. The sample lists tens of thousands of clones, approximately 80% occurring once. The J gene is TRBJ1-6, the V gene TRBV18, with a possible D match to TRBD1 (5 bases). The receptor was derived from a man in his sixties or seventies with acute or convalescent COVID-19. Sequencing was carried out using peripheral blood. The CDR3 here is CASSPPRRWTNSPLHF. CDR3 sequence (DNA): TGTGCCAGCTCACCACCGAGACGCTGGACAAATTCACCCCTCCACTTT.